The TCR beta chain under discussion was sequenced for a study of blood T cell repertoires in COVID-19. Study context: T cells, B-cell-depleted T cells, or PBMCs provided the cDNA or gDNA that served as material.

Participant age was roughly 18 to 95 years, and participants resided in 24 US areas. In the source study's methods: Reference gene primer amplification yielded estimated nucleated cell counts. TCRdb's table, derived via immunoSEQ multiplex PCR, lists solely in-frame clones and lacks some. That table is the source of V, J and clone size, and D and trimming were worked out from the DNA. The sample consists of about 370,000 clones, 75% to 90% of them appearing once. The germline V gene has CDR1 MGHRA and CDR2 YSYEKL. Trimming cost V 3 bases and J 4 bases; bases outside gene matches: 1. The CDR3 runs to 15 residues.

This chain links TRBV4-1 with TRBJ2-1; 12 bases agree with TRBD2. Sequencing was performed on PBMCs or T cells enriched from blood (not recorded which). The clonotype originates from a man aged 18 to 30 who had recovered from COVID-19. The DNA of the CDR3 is TGCGCCAGCAGCCACCTAGCGGGGGGGTACAATGAGCAGTTCTTC. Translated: CASSHLAGGYNEQFF.